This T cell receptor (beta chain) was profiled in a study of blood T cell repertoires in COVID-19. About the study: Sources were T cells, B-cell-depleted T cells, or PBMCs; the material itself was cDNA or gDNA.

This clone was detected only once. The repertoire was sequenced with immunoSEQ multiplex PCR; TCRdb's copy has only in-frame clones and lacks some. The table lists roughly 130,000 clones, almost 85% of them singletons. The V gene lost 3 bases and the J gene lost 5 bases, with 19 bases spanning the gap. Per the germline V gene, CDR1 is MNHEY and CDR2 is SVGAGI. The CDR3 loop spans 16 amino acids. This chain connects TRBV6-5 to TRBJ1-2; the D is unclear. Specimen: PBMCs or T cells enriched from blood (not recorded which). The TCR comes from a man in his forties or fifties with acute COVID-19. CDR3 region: CASSYISSGNGYGYTF. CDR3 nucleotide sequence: TGTGCCAGCAGTTATATCTCGTCGGGGAACGGATATGGCTACACCTTC.